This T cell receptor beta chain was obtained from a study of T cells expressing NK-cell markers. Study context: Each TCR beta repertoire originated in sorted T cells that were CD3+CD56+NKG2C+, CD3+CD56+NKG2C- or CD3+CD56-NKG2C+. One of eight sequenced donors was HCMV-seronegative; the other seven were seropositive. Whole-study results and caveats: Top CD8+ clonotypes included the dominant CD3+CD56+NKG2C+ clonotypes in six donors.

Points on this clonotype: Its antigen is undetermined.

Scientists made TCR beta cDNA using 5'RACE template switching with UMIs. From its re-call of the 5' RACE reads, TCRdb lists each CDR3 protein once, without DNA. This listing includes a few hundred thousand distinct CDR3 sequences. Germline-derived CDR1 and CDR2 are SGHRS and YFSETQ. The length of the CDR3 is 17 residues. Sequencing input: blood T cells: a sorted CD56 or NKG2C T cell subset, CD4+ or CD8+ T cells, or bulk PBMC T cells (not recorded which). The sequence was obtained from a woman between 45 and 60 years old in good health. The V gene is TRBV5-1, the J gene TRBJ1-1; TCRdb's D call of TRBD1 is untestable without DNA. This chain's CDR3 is CASSLNFRGPLNTEAFF.